The entry below describes one T cell receptor beta chain. What it recognizes is unknown. This specimen comes from a study of T cell responses to AZD1222 COVID-19 vaccine. Notes on the study in general: Possibly, clonal diversity was underestimated; donors were largely white British and included more females.

The repertoire was sequenced with immunoSEQ multiplex PCR; TCRdb's copy has only in-frame clones and lacks some. The table shows 200,000 or so clones, with approximately 92% occurring only once. V lost 7 bases and J lost 1, with 10 bases in between. This CDR3 is 13 amino acids long. From germline, CDR1 is ENHRY and CDR2 SYGVKD. The sample was peripheral blood, taken on day 0 of AZD1222 vaccination. This TCR came from an adult in good health. J is TRBJ1-1 and V is TRBV10-3, with D hard to call. CDR3 in DNA: TGTGCCATCATGGAATCCTGGAACACTGAAGCTTTCTTT. This sequence encodes CAIMESWNTEAFF.